The sequence of this T cell receptor (beta chain) was determined in a study of OX40 agonist ivuxolimab in advanced cancers. In the study overall: Every 2 weeks, patients got intravenous ivuxolimab at one of six dose levels (0.01-10 mg/kg).

Assay: immunoSEQ multiplex PCR; the TCRdb copy retains only in-frame clones and omits some. The sample contains some 11,000 clones, around nine tenths of which appear only once. The CDR3 totals 14 residues. V gave up 4 bases and J gave up 5 bases; unmatched junction bases: 5. CDR1 and CDR2 (germline): MDHEN, SYDVKM. In the case of this clone: Its antigen is still unknown.

Study-wide results and limits: The investigators did not determine what antigen specificity the expanded peripheral T cells had. The mean number of expanded clones was higher in CD8+ T cells than in CD4+.

This clonotype was obtained from an adult with an advanced solid tumor such as melanoma, head and neck, liver or kidney cancer. The material was CD4+ or CD8+ T cells sorted from blood, obtained in a trial of the OX40 agonist ivuxolimab. This sequence joins TRBV28 and TRBJ2-7; 10 positions match TRBD1. The CDR3 spells CASSYTGTGDEQYF. The CDR3 coding sequence is TGTGCCAGCAGTTACACCGGGACAGGGGACGAGCAGTACTTC.